A selection of T cell receptor beta chains follows, all from one sample in a study of CD8 T cells in Susac syndrome. In TCRdb, the immunoSEQ multiplex PCR reads were re-called with MiXCR into one record per CDR3 protein. Of 200,000 to 250,000 distinct CDR3 sequences listed, around nine tenths are singletons. Sample: CD8+ T cells from PBMCs. These receptors came from a human donor with multiple sclerosis. The CDR3 runs from the conserved cysteine through the conserved F or W. Fields, in order: clone size, J gene, D gene, V gene, CDR3 protein, CDR3 DNA. D genes are given only for firm matches. A row's size may be missing; if present it is once, few, many or a size class.

NA | TRBJ2-1 | NA | TRBV15 | CATVGSPGNEQFF | TGTGCCACCGTCGGGAGTCCTGGCAATGAGCAGTTCTTC
NA | TRBJ2-5 | TRBD1 | TRBV4-3 | CASSQGQGGGTQYF | TGCGCCAGCAGCCAGGGACAGGGCGGGGGAACCCAGTACTTC
NA | TRBJ2-1 | TRBD1 | TRBV29-1 | CSVGTGAYNEQFF | TGCAGCGTGGGGACAGGGGCGTACAATGAGCAGTTCTTC
few | TRBJ2-7 | NA | TRBV20-1 | CSALGPLKTYEQYF | TGCAGTGCCCTCGGCCCCTTAAAAACCTACGAGCAGTACTTC
NA | TRBJ2-7 | NA | TRBV7-2 | CASRIRGTDSYEQYF | TGTGCCAGCAGGATCCGGGGGACGGACTCCTACGAGCAGTACTTC
once | TRBJ1-2 | TRBD1 | TRBV12-5 | CASGTSAGTGGEGYGYTF | TGTGCTAGTGGTACCTCCGCCGGGACAGGGGGGGAGGGCTATGGCTACACCTTC
NA | TRBJ1-1 | NA | TRBV12-3/TRBV12-4 | CASSYGTLTEAFF | TGTGCCAGCAGTTATGGGACCCTCACTGAAGCTTTCTTT
NA | TRBJ2-5 | NA | TRBV11-2 | CASTEDVRVDQETQYF | TGTGCCAGCACCGAAGACGTCCGAGTGGATCAAGAGACCCAGTACTTC
NA | TRBJ2-5 | TRBD2 | TRBV3-1 | CASSQAIFLAGGETQYF | TGTGCCAGCAGCCAAGCCATTTTCCTAGCGGGAGGGGAGACCCAGTACTTC
NA | TRBJ1-1 | TRBD1 | TRBV2 | CASSERFWGQGNTEAFF | TGTGCCAGCAGTGAAAGGTTTTGGGGACAGGGGAACACTGAAGCTTTCTTT
NA | TRBJ2-7 | NA | TRBV4-1 | CASSQDLWGRLEQYF | TGCGCCAGCAGCCAAGATTTGTGGGGACGCTTGGAGCAGTACTTC
NA | TRBJ1-5 | NA | TRBV20-1 | CSATRQERGQPQHF | TGCAGTGCGACCCGACAGGAACGGGGTCAGCCCCAGCATTTT
NA | TRBJ2-3 | NA | TRBV27 | CASSRLYDTQYF | TGTGCCAGCAGCCGACTATATGATACGCAGTATTTT
NA | TRBJ2-1 | TRBD2 | TRBV7-9 | CASSSGLVGQSSYNEQFF | TGTGCCAGCAGCTCGGGACTAGTGGGTCAAAGCTCCTACAATGAGCAGTTCTTC
NA | TRBJ1-5 | NA | TRBV7-6 | CASSLEGGSNQPQHF | TGTGCCAGCAGCTTAGAGGGGGGTAGCAATCAGCCCCAGCATTTT
NA | TRBJ2-7 | NA | TRBV7-9 | CASSSAGSPYEQYF | TGTGCCAGCAGTTCCGCCGGGTCACCCTACGAGCAGTACTTC
NA | TRBJ2-7 | NA | TRBV19 | CASTPGSGTPPTEQYF | TGTGCCAGTACCCCTGGCTCGGGGACTCCGCCGACCGAGCAGTACTTC
NA | TRBJ2-7 | TRBD2 | TRBV4-1 | CASSQDVSSGAYEQYF | TGCGCCAGCAGCCAAGATGTGTCTAGCGGTGCCTACGAGCAGTACTTC
once | TRBJ1-4 | NA | TRBV20-1 | CSAPDGATNEKLFF | TGCAGTGCCCCGGACGGAGCAACTAATGAAAAACTGTTTTTT
NA | TRBJ1-4 | NA | TRBV4-1 | CASSQDKPGAVSTNEKLFF | TGCGCCAGCAGCCAAGATAAGCCAGGGGCTGTGTCAACTAATGAAAAACTGTTTTTT
NA | TRBJ2-7 | TRBD2 | TRBV6-2/TRBV6-3 | CASSYSGVIAGVYEQYF | TGTGCCAGCAGTTACTCGGGCGTCATTGCGGGAGTCTACGAGCAGTACTTC
NA | TRBJ1-3 | TRBD1 | TRBV13 | CASSGGTAPGNTIYF | TGTGCCAGCAGCGGGGGGACAGCCCCTGGAAACACCATATATTTT
NA | TRBJ2-3 | TRBD2 | TRBV7-9 | CASAARGGVSTDTQYF | TGTGCCAGCGCCGCACGGGGGGGCGTTAGCACAGATACGCAGTATTTT
NA | TRBJ1-2 | NA | TRBV29-1 | CSVESPGDGYTF | TGCAGCGTTGAATCGCCAGGGGATGGCTACACCTTC
NA | TRBJ1-2 | NA | TRBV6-5 | CASSGGASHGYTF | TGTGCCAGCAGTGGCGGGGCGTCCCATGGCTACACCTTC
NA | TRBJ1-4 | NA | TRBV19 | CACSTGATNEKLFF | TGTGCCTGTTCTACAGGTGCAACTAATGAAAAACTGTTTTTT
NA | TRBJ1-2 | NA | TRBV30 | CACPQANYGYTF | TGTGCCTGCCCACAGGCTAACTATGGCTACACCTTC
NA | TRBJ2-1 | TRBD2 | TRBV9 | CASSKDGTSGSGSSYNEQFF | TGTGCCAGCAGCAAAGACGGGACTAGCGGGAGTGGGAGCTCCTACAATGAGCAGTTCTTC
few | TRBJ2-7 | NA | TRBV29-1 | CSVFGDGPYEQYF | TGCAGCGTTTTCGGGGACGGCCCTTACGAGCAGTACTTC
NA | TRBJ2-2 | NA | TRBV2 | CASSGNPNTGELFF | TGTGCCAGCAGTGGGAACCCGAACACCGGGGAGCTGTTTTTT
once | TRBJ2-7 | TRBD1 | TRBV20-1 | CSAPGTGVYEQYF | TGCAGTGCTCCCGGGACAGGGGTGTACGAGCAGTACTTC
NA | TRBJ2-5 | NA | TRBV10-3 | CAISESRMVVGDGQTQYF | TGTGCCATCAGTGAGTCTCGTATGGTGGTAGGGGACGGACAGACCCAGTACTTC
NA | TRBJ1-1 | NA | TRBV12-3/TRBV12-4 | CATLAGNTEAFF | TGTGCCACCTTAGCCGGGAACACTGAAGCTTTCTTT
NA | TRBJ2-2 | NA | TRBV2 | CASSEGYTGELFF | TGTGCCAGCAGTGAAGGGTACACCGGGGAGCTGTTTTTT
NA | TRBJ1-6 | NA | TRBV7-9 | CASREGGSYNSPLHF | TGTGCCAGCAGAGAAGGGGGCTCCTATAATTCACCCCTCCACTTT
NA | TRBJ2-7 | NA | TRBV7-6 | CASSLVDGSQSEQYF | TGTGCCAGCAGCTTAGTGGACGGGAGTCAAAGCGAGCAGTACTTC
NA | TRBJ2-5 | NA | TRBV20-1 | CSARDFEGWGETQYF | TGCAGTGCTAGAGATTTTGAGGGCTGGGGAGAGACCCAGTACTTC
NA | TRBJ2-7 | NA | TRBV29-1 | CSVEGDREAYEQYF | TGCAGCGTTGAAGGCGACAGGGAGGCCTACGAGCAGTACTTC
NA | TRBJ2-7 | TRBD2 | TRBV9 | CASSVGSGGAVEQYF | TGTGCCAGCAGCGTAGGAAGCGGGGGGGCCGTAGAGCAGTACTTC
NA | TRBJ1-2 | NA | TRBV2 | CASIGPEGDYGYTF | TGTGCCAGCATAGGCCCGGAGGGGGACTATGGCTACACCTTC
NA | TRBJ1-1 | NA | TRBV6-4 | CASSDGDSNTEAFF | TGTGCCAGCAGTGACGGGGACTCCAACACTGAAGCTTTCTTT
NA | TRBJ1-1 | NA | TRBV29-1 | CSAQDGDTEAFF | TGCAGCGCTCAGGACGGAGACACTGAAGCTTTCTTT